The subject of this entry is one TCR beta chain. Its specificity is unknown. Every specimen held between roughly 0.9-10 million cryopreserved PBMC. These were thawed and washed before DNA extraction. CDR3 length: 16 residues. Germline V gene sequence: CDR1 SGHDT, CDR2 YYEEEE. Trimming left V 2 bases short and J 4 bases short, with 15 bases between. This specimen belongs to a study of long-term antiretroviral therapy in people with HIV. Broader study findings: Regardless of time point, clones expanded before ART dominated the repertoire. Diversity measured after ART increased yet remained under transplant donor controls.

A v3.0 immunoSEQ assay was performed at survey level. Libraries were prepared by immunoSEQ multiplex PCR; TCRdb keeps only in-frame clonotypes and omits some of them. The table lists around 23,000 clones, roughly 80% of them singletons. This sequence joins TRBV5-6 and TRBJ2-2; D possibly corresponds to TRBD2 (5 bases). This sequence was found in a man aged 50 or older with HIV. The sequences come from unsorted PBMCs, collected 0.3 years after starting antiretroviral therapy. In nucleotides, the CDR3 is TGTGCCAGCAGCTTATACCTGGACTCGAGCACCGGGGAGCTGTTTTTT. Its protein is CASSLYLDSSTGELFF.